Following are 5 T cell receptor beta chains from one sample sequenced in a study of OX40 agonist ivuxolimab in advanced cancers. Sequenced by immunoSEQ multiplex PCR; TCRdb stores in-frame clones only, minus some. The sample has roughly 48,000 clones; less than 90% are singletons. This specimen was CD4+ or CD8+ T cells sorted from blood, taken in a trial of the OX40 agonist ivuxolimab. The receptor set was obtained from an adult with an advanced solid tumor such as melanoma, head and neck, liver or kidney cancer.

The rearrangement uses TRBV30 and TRBJ1-1, with unresolved D. This CDR3 spans 14 amino acids. V was pared by 3 bases and J by 4 bases, with 15 bases between. Germline V gives CDR1 GTSNPN, CDR2 SVGIG (reference sequence). CDR3 nucleotides: TGTGCCTGGAGGCCGGCCCGGTGGGGCACTGAAGCTTTCTTT. This sequence encodes CAWRPARWGTEAFF.

CDR3 DNA: TGTGCCAGCACCCCCCAGCGGGGGCACGGCAATCAGCCCCAGCATTTT. Translating gives CASTPQRGHGNQPQHF. The rearrangement uses TRBV2 and TRBJ1-5; TRBD1 is a possible D gene (6 bases). V gave up 7 bases and J gave up 2 bases, with 18 bases separating them. The germline V gene has CDR1 SNHLY and CDR2 FYNNEI. The CDR3 has 16 residues.

The chain combines TRBV29-1 with TRBJ2-3; D is unclear. Germline V gene sequence: CDR1 SQVTM, CDR2 ANQGSEA. The CDR3 contains 11 residues. V lost 5 bases to trimming and J lost 0 bases, with 3 bases between them. The CDR3 here is CSVQSTDTQYF. In nucleotides, the CDR3 is TGCAGCGTTCAGAGCACAGATACGCAGTATTTT.

The chain employs TRBV6-5 and TRBJ2-7; the D is unclear. Germline assignment: CDR1 MNHEY and CDR2 SVGAGI. CDR3 length equals 11 residues. With 4 bases removed from V and 7 bases from J, the gap between germline ends came to 8 bases. The CDR3 reads CASSSRYEQYF. CDR3 DNA sequence: TGTGCCAGCAGTTCCCGATATGAGCAGTACTTC.

The chain combines TRBV29-1 with TRBJ2-7; possibly TRBD1 or TRBD2 for D (5 bases each). CDR1 and CDR2 from the germline V gene are SQVTM and ANQGSEA. Trimming removed 4 bases at V and 4 bases at J, with 14 bases between. The CDR3 totals 13 residues. In DNA, the CDR3 is TGCAGCGTTGGTATGGGGGTTGGGTACGAGCAGTACTTC. Its translation is CSVGMGVGYEQYF.